This TCR beta chain came from a study of T-cell memory formation after mild COVID-19. Study-wide findings and caveats: Nothing confirmed that second-wave clones peaking on day 37 were specific for SARS-CoV-2. Detection of some responders pre-infection suggested pre-existing cross-reactive memory T cells participated.

A 5'RACE reaction primed in the constant segment made cDNA libraries of TCR alpha and TCR beta, and these carried sample barcodes and UMIs. TCRdb called the 5' RACE reads again in MiXCR, with one record for every CDR3 protein. The sample lists 110,000 or so distinct CDR3 sequences, 20% to 25% seen once, with around 40% in the top ten. Germline assignment: CDR1 DFQATT and CDR2 SNEGSKA (reference sequence). V dropped 3 bases and J dropped 3 bases, with 6 bases sitting between them. This CDR3 is 11 amino acids long. As concerns this clonotype: Its antigen is unknown.

Sequencing was performed on PBMCs or a T cell subset sorted from them (not recorded which). This chain connects TRBV20-1 to TRBJ2-7; D possibly corresponds to TRBD1 (5 bases). This receptor was obtained from a young man who had mild COVID-19 (a few samples of this study predate the infection). Cell type and time point are not known. The CDR3 is CSASRDYEQYV. The CDR3 bases are TGCAGTGCTAGCAGGGACTACGAGCAGTACGTC.